Presented here are 22 T cell receptor beta chains from one specimen sequenced in a study of glioma-infiltrating T cells after dendritic cell vaccination. Profiled with immunoSEQ multiplex PCR; TCRdb holds only in-frame clones, not every one. The table records over 90,000 clones, 81% of them present only once. The sequenced sample was blood, obtained before dendritic cell vaccination. The source is a human donor with glioblastoma.

The chain carries TRBV5-1 and TRBJ1-2; TRBD1 might be the D (6 bases). The germline CDR1 and CDR2 sequences are SGHRS and YFSETQ. V dropped 8 bases and J dropped 4 bases, with 12 bases sitting between them. There are 12 residues in the CDR3. As DNA, the CDR3 is TGCGCCAGGGTACAGGGTTTCTATGGCTACACCTTC. Protein: CARVQGFYGYTF.

This clone was counted many times. This rearrangement joins TRBV7-6 to TRBJ1-6; D uncertain. V gave up 3 bases and J gave up 10 bases, with 7 bases separating them. The CDR3 runs to 12 residues. Looked up from germline, CDR1 is SGHVS and CDR2 is FNYEAQ. CDR3 sequence (DNA): TGTGCCAGCAGCTTGGAGGGCTCACCCCTCCACTTT. Its translation is CASSLEGSPLHF.

The sample holds a few counts of this clone. CDR3 loop: CASSIGNGGQGADTQYF. In nucleotides, the CDR3 is TGTGCCAGCAGCATCGGAAACGGGGGACAGGGCGCAGATACGCAGTATTTT. The chain combines TRBV4-2 with TRBJ2-3, with 9 bases matching TRBD1. The CDR3 totals 17 residues. V lost 5 bases and J lost 4; bases outside the gene matches: 13. The germline V gene encodes CDR1 LGHNA and CDR2 YNFKEQ.

The V and J genes are TRBV5-4 and TRBJ2-5; 7 bases map to TRBD2. Trimming removed 4 bases from V and 1 base from J; junction bases left unmatched: 10. CDR3 length equals 16 residues. Germline loops: CDR1 SGHNT, CDR2 YYREEE (reference sequence). Here the CDR3 DNA reads TGTGCCAGCAGCGCCACGCGCCAGCGGGGCCAAGAGACCCAGTACTTC. Translation gives CASSATRQRGQETQYF.

The chain is built from TRBV5-4 and TRBJ2-2, with TRBD1 matching 8 bases. Trimming at V came to 4 bases and at J to 5 bases, leaving 13 bases not matched to a gene. This CDR3 comprises 17 residues. Per germline, CDR1 SGHNT and CDR2 YYREEE (reference sequence). CDR3 nucleotide sequence: TGTGCCAGCAGCCGGCCAACCGGGACAGGCGTGACCGGGGAGCTGTTTTTT. Translating it yields CASSRPTGTGVTGELFF.

This clone came up a few times. The V gene is TRBV5-6, the J gene TRBJ2-7, with D possibly matching TRBD2 (7 bases). CDR1 is SGHDT, CDR2 YYEEEE, per germline. The CDR3 contains 15 residues. The V and J ends lost 4 bases and 3 bases respectively, with 17 bases between them. The CDR3 reads CASSGGGSPYYEQYF. DNA of the CDR3: TGTGCCAGCAGCGGGGGGGGCAGTCCCTACTACGAGCAGTACTTC.

Written as DNA, the CDR3 is TGTGCCAGCAGCTACCGACAATCCGAAGCTTTCTTT. Protein sequence: CASSYRQSEAFF. The chain links TRBV7-9 to TRBJ1-1, with D unclear. V was pared by 4 bases and J by 8 bases, with 11 bases between. The CDR3 is made up of 12 amino acids. Germline assignment: CDR1 SEHNR and CDR2 FQNEAQ (reference sequence).

A few counts support this clone. CDR3 protein: CASSLQPGGSSYNEQFF. The CDR3 DNA reads TGTGCCAGCAGCTTACAACCCGGGGGGAGCTCCTACAATGAGCAGTTCTTC. This sequence joins TRBV7-8 and TRBJ2-1; 7 bases are a match to TRBD2. Germline V gene data show CDR1 as SGHVS and CDR2 as FQNEAQ. V lost 2 bases and J lost 0; bases outside the gene matches: 7. CDR3 length equals 17 residues.

J is TRBJ2-2 and V is TRBV5-6; 10 bases agree with TRBD2. Germline V gives CDR1 SGHDT, CDR2 YYEEEE. The CDR3 has 17 amino acids. J lost 1 base, V lost 1 base, and 4 bases had no gene match. The CDR3 DNA is TGTGCCAGCAGCTTGAGTGGACTAGCGGAGAACACCGGGGAGCTGTTTTTT. This gives the protein CASSLSGLAENTGELFF.

This sequence joins TRBV12-5 and TRBJ2-3; no firm D call. This CDR3 is built from 12 residues. Germline assignment: CDR1 LGHNT and CDR2 FRNRAP. V was shortened by 5 bases and J by 1 base, with 4 bases between the two germline ends. This CDR3 reads CASGVGTDTQYF. The CDR3 DNA follows: TGTGCTAGTGGTGTAGGCACAGATACGCAGTATTTT.

On this clone itself: Sequence at one end of the junction differs from germline and may be a read error. This chain's CDR3 is CASSDRAPYSGANVRTF. CDR3 DNA sequence: TGTGCCAGCAGTGATAGGGCTCCATACTCTGGGGCCAACGTCCGGACTTTC. This chain links TRBV6-1 with TRBJ2-6; possible D gene TRBD1, 5 bases. The CDR3 is 17 amino acids. CDR1 is MNHNS, CDR2 SASEGT, per germline.

The chain recombines TRBV2 with TRBJ2-3, with no clear D. The ends were cut back, 9 bases at V and 6 bases at J, with 25 bases in the middle. CDR3 length: 16 residues. Germline CDR1 and CDR2: SNHLY and FYNNEI. CDR3 amino acids: CASKNSPRERGDTQYF. The CDR3, as DNA: TGTGCCAGTAAGAATAGTCCCCGAGAGCGTGGGGATACGCAGTATTTT.

The rearrangement links TRBV14 to TRBJ1-2, with a possible D match to TRBD1 (6 bases). Germline CDR1 reads SGHDN; CDR2 reads FVKESK. Trimming took 2 bases from V and 6 from J, leaving 13 bases between them. CDR3 length: 14 residues. CDR3 in amino acids: CASSQSRGWHGYTF. In DNA form, the CDR3 reads TGTGCCAGCAGCCAATCCAGGGGCTGGCATGGCTACACCTTC.

This clone has just one count. The chain joins TRBV2 to TRBJ2-5, with TRBD1 identical over 9 bases. The CDR3 totals 14 residues. J was trimmed by 4 bases and V by 2 bases; bases with no gene match: 2. From germline, CDR1 is SNHLY and CDR2 FYNNEI. In DNA, the CDR3 is TGTGCCAGCAGTGAAACAGGGGGCGTAGAGACCCAGTACTTC. Translating it yields CASSETGGVETQYF.

The rearrangement uses TRBV27 and TRBJ1-1, with 7 nucleotides matching TRBD1. J was trimmed by 1 base and V by 3 bases; bases with no gene match: 11. Per germline, CDR1 MNHEY and CDR2 SMNVEV (reference sequence). The CDR3 consists of 17 residues. In nucleotides, the CDR3 is TGTGCCAGCAGTTTTTCGCTAGCACAGGGGACGAACACTGAAGCTTTCTTT. This sequence encodes CASSFSLAQGTNTEAFF.

This clone was counted between two and nine times. V usage is TRBV29-1 and J usage is TRBJ1-1, with 7 nucleotides matching TRBD1. This CDR3 has 13 amino acids. CDR1 is SQVTM and CDR2 is ANQGSEA in the germline V gene. Trimming took 6 bases from V and 1 from J; bases not matched to a gene: 5. The CDR3 DNA reads as TGCAGCGTGCGGGACAGCAAGAACACTGAAGCTTTCTTT. It is translated as CSVRDSKNTEAFF.

Concerning this clone: The same CDR3 also results from other DNA sequences found in this sample. The chain has TRBV6-5 and TRBJ1-4; TRBD1 matches at 9 bases. After removal of 7 bases from V and 8 bases from J, the junction contained 8 bases not matched to a gene. This CDR3 region has 14 residues. The germline V gene encodes CDR1 MNHEY and CDR2 SVGAGI. CDR3 region: CASTTTGGNEKLFF. CDR3 sequence (DNA): TGTGCCAGCACCACGACAGGGGGAAACGAAAAACTGTTTTTT.

The chain employs TRBV6-1 and TRBJ1-3, with D possibly being TRBD1 (5 bases). The CDR3 is 16 amino acids. CDR1 and CDR2 (germline): MNHNS, SASEGT. Trimming shortened V by 2 bases and J by 2 bases, and 13 bases separated the two germline ends. The CDR3: CASSEYAGDAGNTIYF. CDR3 DNA: TGTGCCAGCAGTGAATACGCGGGGGACGCTGGAAACACCATATATTTT.

The chain uses TRBV30 and TRBJ2-7, with D perhaps TRBD2 (5 bases). Germline V gene lookup returns CDR1 GTSNPN and CDR2 SVGIG (reference sequence). V was cut by 4 bases and J by 7 bases, with 17 bases left in between. The CDR3 has 13 residues. The CDR3 nucleotides are TGTGCCTGGAACCCACGGGGAGCCGGGGAGCAGTACTTC. Amino acids: CAWNPRGAGEQYF.

The sample holds a few counts of this clone. The chain is built from TRBV5-4 and TRBJ1-5; TRBD1 aligns across 7 bases. CDR3 length equals 15 residues. CDR1 and CDR2 (germline): SGHNT, YYREEE (reference sequence). Trimming at V came to 1 base and at J to 5 bases, leaving 6 bases not matched to a gene. This chain's CDR3 is CASSLYRGSDQPQHF. CDR3 sequence (DNA): TGTGCCAGCAGCTTGTACAGGGGAAGTGATCAGCCCCAGCATTTT.

The V call is TRBV4-3, the J call TRBJ2-7, with 9 bases aligning to TRBD1. CDR1 is LGHNA, CDR2 YSLEER, per germline. The J segment lost 4 bases and the V segment lost 4 bases, leaving 11 bases of the junction unmatched. This CDR3 contains 16 residues. CDR3 sequence reads: CASSRGTGQGNYEQYF. CDR3 DNA sequence: TGCGCCAGCAGCCGAGGAACGGGACAGGGCAATTACGAGCAGTACTTC.

CDR3 nucleotides: TGTGCCAGCAGTCCTACCCCGGACAGGGGGGACTATGGCTACACCTTC. As protein: CASSPTPDRGDYGYTF. V usage is TRBV25-1 and J usage is TRBJ1-2; 10 positions match TRBD1. The J segment lost 3 bases and the V segment lost 5 bases, leaving 9 bases of the junction unmatched. The CDR3 is 16 amino acids. Germline lookup yields CDR1 MGHDK and CDR2 SYGVNS.